These T cell receptor beta chains were read from a single sample in a study of regulatory T cells in long-lasting Graves disease. MiXCR, applied by TCRdb to the multiplex PCR reads, yields one record per CDR3 protein. The profile covers hundreds of thousands of distinct CDR3 sequences, with about 20% appearing a single time and less than 35% taken by the ten largest. Sequencing used peripheral blood mononuclear cells (PBMCs), obtained when the disease was refractory, from a patient treated with antithyroid drugs. These receptors all stem from a female donor with Graves disease. The CDR3 runs from the conserved cysteine through the conserved F or W. D genes are given only for firm matches. Clone size is stated in some rows and not others, as once, few, many or a class when expanded.

clone_size j_call v_call d_call cdr3_aa cdr3_nt
many TRBJ1-5 TRBV6-1 . CASSENRDQPQHF TGTGCCAGCAGTGAAAACCGGGATCAGCCCCAGCATTTT
few TRBJ1-2 TRBV7-2 . CASSPTPLQEGGYTF TGTGCCAGCAGCCCAACCCCCCTCCAGGAGGGTGGCTACACCTTC
. TRBJ1-1 TRBV19 . CASSILRVAEAFF TGTGCCAGTAGTATTCTCCGGGTCGCTGAAGCTTTCTTT
. TRBJ2-2 TRBV6-1 . CASRAGHLAGELFF TGTGCCAGCAGAGCCGGACACCTGGCCGGGGAGCTGTTTTTT
many TRBJ1-2 TRBV24-1 TRBD1 CATSTGGFGYTF TGTGCCACCAGTACAGGGGGCTTTGGCTACACCTTC
many TRBJ2-5 TRBV7-6 TRBD1 CASSLEGTVQYF TGTGCCAGCAGCTTAGAGGGGACAGTCCAGTACTTC
. TRBJ2-5 TRBV19 . CASSMGQDQETQYF TGTGCCAGTAGTATGGGACAAGACCAAGAGACCCAGTACTTC
many TRBJ2-5 TRBV12-3/TRBV12-4 . CASSLAGDAQETQYF TGTGCCAGCAGTTTAGCGGGAGATGCCCAAGAGACCCAGTACTTC
. TRBJ2-5 TRBV6-1 . CASMRGRQETQYF TGTGCCAGCATGAGGGGGAGGCAAGAGACCCAGTACTTC
many TRBJ2-7 TRBV6-2/TRBV6-3 . CASSAQESYEQYF TGTGCCAGCAGTGCCCAGGAAAGCTACGAGCAGTACTTC
. TRBJ1-4 TRBV2 TRBD1 CASRDRDKEKLFF TGTGCCAGCAGAGACAGGGACAAGGAAAAACTGTTTTTT
. TRBJ1-2 TRBV6-2/TRBV6-3 TRBD1 CATQSYRGRTYGYTF TGTGCCACCCAGTCGTACAGGGGGAGGACATATGGCTACACCTTC
many TRBJ1-1 TRBV28 . CASSLGYPNTEAFF TGTGCCAGCAGTTTGGGGTACCCGAACACTGAAGCTTTCTTT
many TRBJ2-5 TRBV29-1 . CSAMGRYQETQYF TGCAGCGCCATGGGACGGTACCAAGAGACCCAGTACTTC
many TRBJ1-5 TRBV20-1 . CSARREVGVNQPQHF TGCAGTGCTAGAAGGGAGGTTGGGGTGAATCAGCCCCAGCATTTT
few TRBJ2-2 TRBV3-1 TRBD1 CASSGGGTGKNTGELFF TGTGCCAGCAGCGGGGGGGGGACAGGGAAGAACACCGGGGAGCTGTTTTTT
many TRBJ2-2 TRBV29-1 TRBD2 CSVGRGSTGELFF TGCAGCGTTGGGCGGGGGAGCACCGGGGAGCTGTTTTTT
many TRBJ1-4 TRBV20-1 TRBD1 CSAREGGANEKLFF TGCAGTGCTAGAGAAGGGGGCGCTAATGAAAAACTGTTTTTT
many TRBJ1-5 TRBV28 . CASSLMGPQHF TGTGCCAGCAGTTTAATGGGCCCCCAGCATTTT
. TRBJ1-4 TRBV4-3 . CASSRGGRSEKLFF TGCGCCAGCAGCCGGGGAGGGCGATCCGAAAAACTGTTTTTT
many TRBJ1-5 TRBV5-1 . CASSPQGGVSNQPQHF TGCGCCAGCAGCCCTCAGGGCGGGGTTAGCAATCAGCCCCAGCATTTT
many TRBJ2-4 TRBV7-2 . CASSPMGAKNIQYF TGTGCCAGCAGCCCAATGGGGGCCAAAAACATTCAGTACTTC
many TRBJ2-5 TRBV28 TRBD2 CASRQGLASQETQYF TGTGCCAGCAGACAAGGACTAGCGTCACAAGAGACCCAGTACTTC
. TRBJ1-1 TRBV19 . CASITKAEAFF TGTGCCAGTATCACAAAGGCTGAAGCTTTCTTT
many TRBJ1-5 TRBV28 TRBD1 CASRPRTGGAYQPQHF TGTGCCAGCAGGCCCCGGACAGGGGGGGCATATCAGCCCCAGCATTTT
few TRBJ1-1 TRBV7-3 TRBD1 CASSLGQPGTEAFF TGTGCCAGCAGCTTGGGACAGCCAGGTACTGAAGCTTTCTTT
many TRBJ2-5 TRBV10-2 TRBD2 CASSYGLGQTQYF TGCGCCAGCAGCTACGGACTAGGTCAGACCCAGTACTTC
many TRBJ1-1 TRBV20-1 TRBD1 CSAAGGPNTEAFF TGCAGTGCTGCAGGGGGTCCCAACACTGAAGCTTTCTTT
many TRBJ1-4 TRBV29-1 . CSVVGTTNEKLFF TGCAGCGTTGTGGGGACGACTAATGAAAAACTGTTTTTT
many TRBJ1-1 TRBV5-1 . CASSWDVIGNTEAFF TGCGCCAGCAGCTGGGACGTTATCGGGAACACTGAAGCTTTCTTT
few TRBJ1-5 TRBV7-2 TRBD1 CASSRSRTGGWMNSNQPQHF TGTGCCAGCAGCCGAAGTAGAACAGGGGGCTGGATGAATAGCAATCAGCCCCAGCATTTT
. TRBJ2-2 TRBV20-1 . CSANPSNTGELFF TGCAGTGCTAACCCTTCGAACACCGGGGAGCTGTTTTTT
few TRBJ2-7 TRBV20-1 . CSAPGGSADLEQYF TGCAGTGCCCCCGGAGGGTCAGCCGACCTCGAGCAGTACTTC
. TRBJ1-5 TRBV19 . CASSSSAEGHQPQHF TGTGCCAGTAGTTCCTCGGCAGAGGGCCATCAGCCCCAGCATTTT
. TRBJ1-1 TRBV30 . CAWTAGGPEAFF TGTGCCTGGACAGCGGGGGGGCCTGAAGCTTTCTTT
few TRBJ2-7 TRBV7-2 . CASSSRAGSASSYEQYF TGTGCCAGCAGCTCTAGAGCAGGGAGTGCTAGCTCCTACGAGCAGTACTTC
many TRBJ1-2 TRBV15 TRBD1 CATSNGQGPSIYGYTF TGTGCCACCAGCAATGGACAGGGCCCTTCAATCTATGGCTACACCTTC
many TRBJ1-4 TRBV7-6 TRBD1 CASSPTTARGTKLFF TGTGCCAGCAGCCCCACAACGGCCAGGGGGACGAAACTGTTTTTT
few TRBJ2-2 TRBV7-2 . CASSLSGVAGELFF TGTGCCAGCAGCTTATCGGGGGTCGCCGGGGAGCTGTTTTTT
few TRBJ2-7 TRBV29-1 TRBD2 CSVAGLAGYEQYF TGCAGCGTTGCTGGACTAGCGGGTTACGAGCAGTACTTC
few TRBJ2-7 TRBV18 . CASSPPGGSGAPHYEQYF TGTGCCAGCTCACCACCGGGGGGCTCGGGGGCCCCTCACTACGAGCAGTACTTC
. TRBJ2-3 TRBV7-9 TRBD2 CASSPLGTSRPAQYF TGTGCCAGCTCACCACTTGGGACTAGTCGTCCTGCGCAGTATTTT
. TRBJ2-5 TRBV2 TRBD2 CASRSPSGGDYQETQYF TGTGCCAGCAGATCCCCTAGCGGGGGGGATTACCAAGAGACCCAGTACTTC
. TRBJ1-4 TRBV20-1 . CSAPGPNEKLFF TGCAGTGCACCGGGACCCAATGAAAAACTGTTTTTT
many TRBJ2-7 TRBV3-1 . CASSQVRRGEQYF TGTGCCAGCAGCCAAGTCCGGCGGGGCGAGCAGTACTTC
few TRBJ1-1 TRBV27 . CASSPRGSTEAFF TGTGCCAGCAGCCCACGGGGGAGCACTGAAGCTTTCTTT
many TRBJ1-5 TRBV12-3/TRBV12-4 TRBD1 CASRGQGHQPQHF TGTGCCAGCAGGGGACAGGGGCACCAGCCCCAGCATTTT